This T cell receptor beta chain was documented in a study of blood T cells in healthy people across ages. Study-level information: With template switching, about one barcoded beta molecule was captured per two T cells.

The study drew donors from healthy Caucasian individuals in Russia aged roughly 6 to 100. Sample-barcoded 5' priming and a J-beta primer mix drove a second PCR of about 7 to 11 cycles. TCRdb analysed the 5' RACE reads with MiXCR anew, one entry per CDR3 protein. There are more than 700,000 distinct CDR3 sequences in the sample; 35% to 60% occur only once, and 15% to 20% lies in the top ten. Germline V gene data show CDR1 as MDHEN and CDR2 as SYDVKM. The CDR3 loop spans 12 amino acids. V shed 5 bases and J shed 8 bases, with 10 bases lying between them. Sequencing input: blood. The rearrangement uses TRBV28 and TRBJ2-1; D might be TRBD1 (6 bases). This TCR was sampled from an elderly man in good health. The CDR3 loop reads CASSQGWDEQFF. In DNA form, the CDR3 reads TGTGCCAGCAGTCAGGGGTGGGATGAGCAGTTCTTC.